Below are 2 T cell receptor beta chains sequenced from a single sample in a study of blood T cells in healthy people across ages. PCR was performed a second time for about 7 to 11 cycles using a sample-barcoded 5' primer and a J-beta primer mix. In TCRdb, the 5' RACE reads were re-called with MiXCR into one record per CDR3 protein. The profile shows roughly 720,000 distinct CDR3 sequences, around half of them singletons. The specimen sequenced was blood. These receptors were collected from a man older than 75 in good health.

This clonotype appeared a few times. This chain links TRBV29-1 with TRBJ1-1, with 9 bases aligning to TRBD1. V dropped 8 bases and J dropped 2; count of bases not matched to a gene: 6. This CDR3 spans 13 amino acids. Germline V lookup: CDR1 SQVTM, CDR2 ANQGSEA. The CDR3, as DNA: TGCAGCTCCCGGACAGGGGCCAACACTGAAGCTTTCTTT. Its protein is CSSRTGANTEAFF.

The V call is TRBV15, the J call TRBJ2-7, with TRBD1 matching over 7 bases. The J call may be mistaken, given a closer DNA end match to TRBJ2-5. This CDR3 is 16 amino acids long. The V gene's germline CDR1 is LNHNV and CDR2 YYDKDF (reference sequence). In DNA, the CDR3 is TGTGCCACCAGCAGAGGCAGGGGGAAGGGGCAAGAGACCCAGTACTTC. Protein product: CATSRGRGKGQETQYF.